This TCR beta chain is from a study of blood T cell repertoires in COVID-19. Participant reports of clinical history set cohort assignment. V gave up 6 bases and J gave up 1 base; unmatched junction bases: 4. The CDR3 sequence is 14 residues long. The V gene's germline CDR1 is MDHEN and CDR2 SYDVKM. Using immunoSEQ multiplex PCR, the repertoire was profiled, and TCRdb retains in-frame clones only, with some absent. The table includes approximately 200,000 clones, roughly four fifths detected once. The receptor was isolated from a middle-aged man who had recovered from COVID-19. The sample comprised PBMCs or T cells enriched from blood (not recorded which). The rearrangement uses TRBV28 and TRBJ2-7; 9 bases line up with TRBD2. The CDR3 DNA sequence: TGTGCCAGCAGGGAAAGCGGGAGGTCCTACGAGCAGTACTTC. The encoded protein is CASRESGRSYEQYF.